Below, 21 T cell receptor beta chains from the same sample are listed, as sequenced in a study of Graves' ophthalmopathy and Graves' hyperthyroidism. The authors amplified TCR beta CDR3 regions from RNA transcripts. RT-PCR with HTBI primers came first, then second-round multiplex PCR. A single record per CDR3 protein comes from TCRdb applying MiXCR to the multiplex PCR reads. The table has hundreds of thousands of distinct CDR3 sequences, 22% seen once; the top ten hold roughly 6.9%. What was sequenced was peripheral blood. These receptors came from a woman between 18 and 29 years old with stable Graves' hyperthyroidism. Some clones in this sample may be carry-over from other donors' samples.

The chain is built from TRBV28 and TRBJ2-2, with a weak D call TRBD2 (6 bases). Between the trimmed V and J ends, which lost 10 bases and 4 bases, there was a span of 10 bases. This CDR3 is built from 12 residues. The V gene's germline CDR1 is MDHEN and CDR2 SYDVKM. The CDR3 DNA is TGTGCCACCCTTAGCGGCACCGGGGAGCTGTTTTTT. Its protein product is CATLSGTGELFF. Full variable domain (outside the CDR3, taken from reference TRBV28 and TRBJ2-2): DVKVTQSSRYLVKRTGEKVFLECVQDMDHENMFWYRQDPGLGLRLIYFSYDVKMKEKGDIPEGYSVSREKKERFSLILESASTNQTSMYLCATLSGTGELFFGEGSRLTVL.

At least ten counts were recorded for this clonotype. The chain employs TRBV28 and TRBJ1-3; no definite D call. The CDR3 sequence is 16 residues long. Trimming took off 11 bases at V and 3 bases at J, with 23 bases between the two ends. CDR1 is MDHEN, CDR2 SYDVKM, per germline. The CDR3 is CALINPGMLGGNTIYF. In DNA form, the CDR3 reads TGTGCCCTTATCAATCCGGGGATGTTGGGTGGAAACACCATATATTTT.

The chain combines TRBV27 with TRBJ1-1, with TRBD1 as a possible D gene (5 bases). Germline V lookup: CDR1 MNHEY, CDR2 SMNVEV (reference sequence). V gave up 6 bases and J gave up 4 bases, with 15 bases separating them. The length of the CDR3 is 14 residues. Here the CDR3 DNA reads TGTGCCAGCAGGGGGGGGGAAGGAGGCACTGAAGCTTTCTTT. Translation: CASRGGEGGTEAFF.

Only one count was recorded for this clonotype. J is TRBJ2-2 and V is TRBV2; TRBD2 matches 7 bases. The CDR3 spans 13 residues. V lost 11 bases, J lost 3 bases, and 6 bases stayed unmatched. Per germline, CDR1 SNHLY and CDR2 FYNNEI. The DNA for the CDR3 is TGTGCCTCCCTCCGGGGGGACACCGGGGAGCTGTTTTTT. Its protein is CASLRGDTGELFF.

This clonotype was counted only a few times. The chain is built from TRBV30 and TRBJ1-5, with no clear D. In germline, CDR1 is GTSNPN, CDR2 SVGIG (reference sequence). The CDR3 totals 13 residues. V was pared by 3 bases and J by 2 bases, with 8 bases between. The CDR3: CAWSTLGNQPQHF. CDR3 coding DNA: TGTGCCTGGAGCACACTGGGCAATCAGCCCCAGCATTTT.

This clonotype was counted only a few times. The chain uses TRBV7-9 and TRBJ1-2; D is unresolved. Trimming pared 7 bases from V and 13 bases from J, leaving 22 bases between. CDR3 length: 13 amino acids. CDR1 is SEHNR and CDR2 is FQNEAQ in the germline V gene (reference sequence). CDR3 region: CASTYPTRLSLTF. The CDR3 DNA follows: TGTGCCAGCACCTACCCCACCCGACTTTCGCTCACCTTC.

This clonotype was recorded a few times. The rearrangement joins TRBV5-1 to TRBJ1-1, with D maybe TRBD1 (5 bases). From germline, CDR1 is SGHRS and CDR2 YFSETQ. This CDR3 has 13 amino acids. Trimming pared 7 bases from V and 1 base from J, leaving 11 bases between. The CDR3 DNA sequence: TGCGCCAGCTTTGGGGACCCGAACACTGAAGCTTTCTTT. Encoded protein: CASFGDPNTEAFF. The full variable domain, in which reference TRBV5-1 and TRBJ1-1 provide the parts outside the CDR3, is KAGVTQTPRYLIKTRGQQVTLSCSPISGHRSVSWYQQTPGQGLQFLFEYFSETQRNKGNFPGRFSGRQFSNSRSEMNVSTLELGDSALYLCASFGDPNTEAFFGQGTRLTVV.

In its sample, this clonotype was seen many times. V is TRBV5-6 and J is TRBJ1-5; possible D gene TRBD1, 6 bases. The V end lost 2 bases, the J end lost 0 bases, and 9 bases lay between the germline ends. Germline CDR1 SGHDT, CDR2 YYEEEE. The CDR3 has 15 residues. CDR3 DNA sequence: TGTGCCAGCAGCTTAAGGGGGAGTAGCAATCAGCCCCAGCATTTT. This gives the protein CASSLRGSSNQPQHF.

The CDR3 bases are TGTGCCAGCAGTTGGACAGGGATAGACACCATATATTTT. Encoded protein: CASSWTGIDTIYF. This rearrangement joins TRBV28 to TRBJ1-3, with 8 positions matching TRBD1. Germline V gene sequence: CDR1 MDHEN, CDR2 SYDVKM. V shed 4 bases, J shed 8 bases, and the junction held 4 bases outside the gene matches. The CDR3 sequence is 13 residues long.

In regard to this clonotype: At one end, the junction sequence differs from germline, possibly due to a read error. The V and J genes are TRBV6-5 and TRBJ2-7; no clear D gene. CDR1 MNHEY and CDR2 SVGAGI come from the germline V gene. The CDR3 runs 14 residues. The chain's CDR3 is CASSYAVEAYEQCF. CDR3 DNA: TGTGCCAGCAGTTACGCCGTTGAAGCCTACGAGCAGTGCTTC.

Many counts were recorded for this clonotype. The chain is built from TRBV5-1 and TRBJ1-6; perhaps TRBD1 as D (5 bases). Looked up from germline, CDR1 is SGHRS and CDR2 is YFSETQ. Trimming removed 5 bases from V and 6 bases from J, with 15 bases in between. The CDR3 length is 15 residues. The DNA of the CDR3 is TGCGCCAGCAGTCCCCGGGACGGCCCTAATTCACCCCTCCACTTT. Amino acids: CASSPRDGPNSPLHF. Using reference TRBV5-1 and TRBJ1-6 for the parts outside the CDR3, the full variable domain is KAGVTQTPRYLIKTRGQQVTLSCSPISGHRSVSWYQQTPGQGLQFLFEYFSETQRNKGNFPGRFSGRQFSNSRSEMNVSTLELGDSALYLCASSPRDGPNSPLHFGNGTRLTVT.

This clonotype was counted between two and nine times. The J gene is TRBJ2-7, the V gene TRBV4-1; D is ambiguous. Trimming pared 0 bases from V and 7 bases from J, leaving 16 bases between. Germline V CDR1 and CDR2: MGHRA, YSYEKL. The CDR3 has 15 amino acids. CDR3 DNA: TGCGCCAGCAGCCAAGAGGAACACCTCATAAGGGAGCAGTACTTC. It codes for CASSQEEHLIREQYF.

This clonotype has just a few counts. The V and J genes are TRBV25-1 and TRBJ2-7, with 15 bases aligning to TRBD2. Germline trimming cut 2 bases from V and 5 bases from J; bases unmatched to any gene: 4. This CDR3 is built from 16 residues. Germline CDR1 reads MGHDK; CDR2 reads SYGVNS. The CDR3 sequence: CASSEVGLAGGNEQYF. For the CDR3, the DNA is TGTGCCAGCAGTGAAGTGGGACTAGCGGGAGGAAACGAGCAGTACTTC.

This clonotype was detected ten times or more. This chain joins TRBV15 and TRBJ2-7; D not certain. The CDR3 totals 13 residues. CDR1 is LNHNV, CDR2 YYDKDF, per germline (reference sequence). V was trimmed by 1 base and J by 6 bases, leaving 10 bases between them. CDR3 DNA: TGTGCCACCAGCAGAGCGGCCGTTCTCGAGCAGTACTTC. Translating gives CATSRAAVLEQYF. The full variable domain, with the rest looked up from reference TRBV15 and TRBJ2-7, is DAMVIQNPRYQVTQFGKPVTLSCSQTLNHNVMYWYQQKSSQAPKLLFHYYDKDFNNEADTPDNFQSRRPNTSFCFLDIRSPGLGDTAMYLCATSRAAVLEQYFGPGTRLTVT.

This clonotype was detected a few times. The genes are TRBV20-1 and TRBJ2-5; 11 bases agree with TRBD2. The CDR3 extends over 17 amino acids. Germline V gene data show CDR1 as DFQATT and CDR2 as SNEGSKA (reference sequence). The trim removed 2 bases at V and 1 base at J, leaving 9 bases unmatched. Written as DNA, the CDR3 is TGCAGTGCTAGAATTCTAGCGGGAGGTTTGATCCAAGAGACCCAGTACTTC. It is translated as CSARILAGGLIQETQYF.

The CDR3 DNA reads TGTGCCTGGAGTGTTACCTATCCGGCTGAAGCTTTCTTT. The encoded protein is CAWSVTYPAEAFF. The chain employs TRBV30 and TRBJ1-1; D remains unclear. CDR1 is GTSNPN and CDR2 is SVGIG in the germline V gene (reference sequence). The CDR3 length is 13 residues. V lost 0 bases and J lost 6, with 11 bases in between.

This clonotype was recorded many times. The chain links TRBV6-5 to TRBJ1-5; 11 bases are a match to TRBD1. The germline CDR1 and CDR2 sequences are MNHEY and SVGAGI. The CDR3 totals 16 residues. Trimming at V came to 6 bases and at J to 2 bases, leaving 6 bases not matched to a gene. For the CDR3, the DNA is TGTGCCAGCAGACCTATGGGACAGGGGGGCAATCAGCCCCAGCATTTT. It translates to CASRPMGQGGNQPQHF.

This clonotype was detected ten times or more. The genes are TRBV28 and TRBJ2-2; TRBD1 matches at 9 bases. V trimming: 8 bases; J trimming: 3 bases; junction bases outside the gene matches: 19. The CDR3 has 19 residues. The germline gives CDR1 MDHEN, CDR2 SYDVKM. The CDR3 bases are TGTGCCAGCCTAACCGGGACAGGGATACCAATATCGTACACCGGGGAGCTGTTTTTT. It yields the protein CASLTGTGIPISYTGELFF.

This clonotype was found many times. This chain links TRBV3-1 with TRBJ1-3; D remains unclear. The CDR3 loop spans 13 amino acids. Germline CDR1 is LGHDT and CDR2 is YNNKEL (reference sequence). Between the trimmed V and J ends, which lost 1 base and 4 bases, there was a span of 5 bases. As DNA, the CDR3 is TGTGCCAGCAGCCAAGGGGTCGGAAACACCATATATTTT. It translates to CASSQGVGNTIYF.

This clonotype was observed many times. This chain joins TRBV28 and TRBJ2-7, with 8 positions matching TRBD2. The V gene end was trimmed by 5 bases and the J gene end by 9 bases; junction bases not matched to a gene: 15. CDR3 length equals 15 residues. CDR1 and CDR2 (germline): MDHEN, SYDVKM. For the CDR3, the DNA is TGTGCCAGCAGTCCCCTGGCAAGCGGGAGTCCCAGGCAGTACTTC. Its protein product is CASSPLASGSPRQYF. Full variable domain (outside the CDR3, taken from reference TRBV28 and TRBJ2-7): DVKVTQSSRYLVKRTGEKVFLECVQDMDHENMFWYRQDPGLGLRLIYFSYDVKMKEKGDIPEGYSVSREKKERFSLILESASTNQTSMYLCASSPLASGSPRQYFGPGTRLTVT.

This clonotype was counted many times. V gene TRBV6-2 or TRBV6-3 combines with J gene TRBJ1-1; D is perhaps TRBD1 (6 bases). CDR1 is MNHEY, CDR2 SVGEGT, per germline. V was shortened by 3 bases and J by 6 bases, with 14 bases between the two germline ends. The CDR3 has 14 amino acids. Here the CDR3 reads CASSYRSGGPEAFF. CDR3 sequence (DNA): TGTGCCAGCAGTTATCGGTCGGGGGGCCCTGAAGCTTTCTTT.